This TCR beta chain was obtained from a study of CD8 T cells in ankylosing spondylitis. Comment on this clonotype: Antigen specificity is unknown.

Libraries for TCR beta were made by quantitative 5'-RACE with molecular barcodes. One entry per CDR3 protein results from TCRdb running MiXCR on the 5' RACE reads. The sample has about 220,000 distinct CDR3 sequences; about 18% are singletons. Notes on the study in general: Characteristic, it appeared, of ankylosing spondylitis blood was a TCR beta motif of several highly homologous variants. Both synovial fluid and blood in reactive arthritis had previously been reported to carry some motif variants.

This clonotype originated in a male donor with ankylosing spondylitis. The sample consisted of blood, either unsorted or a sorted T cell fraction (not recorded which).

CDR3 amino acids: CSVLAGAGEQYF. The CDR3 DNA sequence: TGCAGCGTGCTAGCGGGAGCGGGCGAGCAGTACTTC. The chain joins TRBV29-1 to TRBJ2-7; 10 bases agree with TRBD2. The V gene's germline CDR1 is SQVTM and CDR2 ANQGSEA. J lost 6 bases, V lost 6 bases, and 5 bases had no gene match. This CDR3 is built from 12 residues.